This T cell receptor beta chain was sequenced for a study of CD4 T cells in relation to SARS-CoV-2 and coronaviruses. Only in-frame clones appear in the TCRdb table, and some are missing; sequencing was by immunoSEQ multiplex PCR. The sample records roughly 60,000 clones, roughly 93% being singletons. Germline-derived CDR1 and CDR2 are SGHTA and FQGNSA. Trimming at V came to 2 bases and at J to 6 bases, leaving 11 bases not matched to a gene. The CDR3 has 17 amino acids. To note about this clone: The target antigen is unknown.

The unexposed donors gave CD4+ T cells in about 2010-2019, prior to COVID-19. The study, taken as a whole, reports: According to naive versus memory sequencing, detected responses are memory recall, not newly primed.

Sequencing input: naive CD4+ T cells from PBMCs. Subset noted: naive CD4+ T cells isolated by negative enrichment. The genes are TRBV7-2 and TRBJ2-3, with TRBD2 matching 10 bases. This receptor was identified in a human donor in good health. In nucleotides, the CDR3 is TGTGCCAGCAGCTTATTCGGAGCGGGAGGGCCCAAGGATACGCAGTATTTT. It codes for CASSLFGAGGPKDTQYF.